This is a list of T cell receptor beta chains from one sample in a study of shared clonotypes between healthy human individuals. Data came from immunoSEQ multiplex PCR; TCRdb stores just in-frame clones and leaves some out. The sample holds over 2 million clones, approximately 90% seen once. The source material was naive CD4+ T cells from PBMCs. All receptors come from a man younger than 35 in good health. Some clones in this sample may be carry-over from other donors' samples. CDR3s include the opening cysteine and the closing phenylalanine or tryptophan. A D gene is named only where the DNA matches it firmly.

D gene,J gene,V gene,CDR3 protein
TRBD1,TRBJ1-4,TRBV4-1,CASIWNRGNEKLFF
TRBD2,TRBJ2-1,TRBV5-4,CASSPDRTSGRVEQFF
NA,TRBJ2-7,TRBV29-1,CSVERGSYEQYF
TRBD1,TRBJ1-2,TRBV28,CASSLPTGAFYGYTF
NA,TRBJ2-2,TRBV28,CAAGGGELFF
TRBD2,TRBJ2-7,TRBV5-1,CASSAAGTSFYEQYF
TRBD1,TRBJ1-2,TRBV28,CASSFTGAGYGYTF
NA,TRBJ2-3,TRBV9,CASSVAHYMPDTQYF
NA,TRBJ2-3,TRBV4-3,CASSPVPADTQYF
NA,TRBJ2-7,TRBV28,CASSLILGQSGVF
NA,TRBJ1-1,TRBV5-1,CASSFGRQLNTEAFF
TRBD1,TRBJ1-4,TRBV6-1,CASSASGQGWDEKLFF
NA,TRBJ1-3,TRBV29-1,CSVRRGSGNTIYF
NA,TRBJ1-2,TRBV7-9,CASRARREGNYGYTF
NA,TRBJ2-1,TRBV18,CASSPSDEQFF
TRBD1,TRBJ2-3,TRBV18,CASSPWKGQAFWDTQYF
NA,TRBJ2-6,TRBV27,CASSLKEAGANVLTF
TRBD2,TRBJ2-1,TRBV5-1,CASSLGLAGGPAYNEQFF
NA,TRBJ2-1,TRBV7-3,CASSRIGALGEQFF
NA,TRBJ2-2,TRBV19,CASSIKGLESLFF
TRBD1,TRBJ2-5,TRBV5-1,CASSWGDRDKETQYF
NA,TRBJ1-1,TRBV5-5,CASSLEGIAEAFF
NA,TRBJ1-2,TRBV21-1,CASSKLGRLNGYTF
TRBD1,TRBJ2-7,TRBV19,CASRRTGGLNYEQYF
NA,TRBJ1-1,TRBV29-1,CSVAGVTEAFF
NA,TRBJ2-6,TRBV2,CASSGGRVGSGANVLTF
NA,TRBJ2-2,TRBV11-2,CASSSGGYFRTGELFF
NA,TRBJ2-1,TRBV6-1,CASKRDIPYNEQFF
NA,TRBJ1-5,TRBV10-2,CASSESNQPQHF
NA,TRBJ1-5,TRBV19,CASSIAGPMNQPQHF
NA,TRBJ2-7,TRBV15,CATSNGGRLYEQYF
NA,TRBJ2-2,TRBV5-1,CASAGTRNTGELFF
NA,TRBJ2-2,TRBV10-1,CASRSDLNTGELFF
NA,TRBJ2-5,TRBV7-6,CASSLGGGWETQYF
NA,TRBJ2-7,TRBV28,CASSPREDLYSYEQYF
TRBD2,TRBJ2-7,TRBV18,CASSPGLAETYEQYF
TRBD2,TRBJ2-7,TRBV2,CASDISGREGLLEQYF
NA,TRBJ2-1,TRBV5-1,CASSLGDFLTEQFF
NA,TRBJ1-4,TRBV5-1,CASSLVGGANEKLFF
NA,TRBJ1-5,TRBV2,CASSEGQDNQPQHF
TRBD2,TRBJ2-7,TRBV27,CASNPGIAGGPREQYF
NA,TRBJ2-2,TRBV2,CASTIDRLQNTGELFF
TRBD1,TRBJ2-6,TRBV9,CASSGHRGSGANVLTF
NA,TRBJ1-4,TRBV28,CASTTKARSEKLFF
TRBD2,TRBJ2-7,TRBV7-2,CASSPLSGYYEQYF
NA,TRBJ1-1,TRBV12-5,CASVLDKNTEAFF
TRBD2,TRBJ2-5,TRBV19,CASTPSGREETQYF
TRBD2,TRBJ2-7,TRBV5-1,CASSLVAGGPGEQYF
NA,TRBJ2-7,TRBV29-1,CSVEVSNYEQYF
TRBD2,TRBJ2-7,TRBV19,CASSIRAAGFYEQYF
TRBD2,TRBJ2-7,TRBV11-2,CASSPRAAGGYEQYF
NA,TRBJ2-2,TRBV5-1,CASSLVSSPNTGELFF
NA,TRBJ2-7,TRBV2,CASIPLYGYEQYF
TRBD2,TRBJ2-7,TRBV19,CASRRTSGGVYEQYF
TRBD1,TRBJ2-1,TRBV5-1,CASSPGWDRGLNEQFF
NA,TRBJ2-5,TRBV7-8,CASSEIPPDGTQYF
NA,TRBJ2-7,TRBV30,CAWTTGTYEQYF
TRBD1,TRBJ1-5,TRBV19,CASRLEGQGDQPQHF